These 17 T cell receptor beta chains were sequenced from one sample in a study of blood T cell repertoires in COVID-19. Produced via immunoSEQ multiplex PCR; TCRdb's table is partial and in-frame only. The repertoire consists of 180,000 or so clones, with more than 80% occurring once and the leading ten covering roughly 8.2%. The sample taken for sequencing was peripheral blood. The receptor source for this set is a woman in her sixties or seventies with acute or convalescent COVID-19.

In its sample, this clone was seen once. The chain couples TRBV2 to TRBJ2-3; 9 bases agree with TRBD2. Losses at the gene ends were 4 bases for V and 4 bases for J; bases not matched to a gene: 6. The CDR3 is 15 amino acids. CDR1 is SNHLY and CDR2 is FYNNEI in the germline V gene. The CDR3 bases are TGTGCCAGCAGTGCCGGGACTAGCTGGGCAGATACGCAGTATTTT. This sequence encodes CASSAGTSWADTQYF.

The chain recombines TRBV5-1 with TRBJ1-1; 7 positions agree with TRBD1. Germline V gene data show CDR1 as SGHRS and CDR2 as YFSETQ. Trimming took 0 bases from V and 2 from J; bases not matched to a gene: 4. The CDR3 is 15 amino acids. In nucleotides, the CDR3 is TGCGCCAGCAGCTTGGGTCAGGGGGGAAACACTGAAGCTTTCTTT. Its translation: CASSLGQGGNTEAFF. The entire variable domain, with the rest obtained from reference TRBV5-1 and TRBJ1-1, is as follows: KAGVTQTPRYLIKTRGQQVTLSCSPISGHRSVSWYQQTPGQGLQFLFEYFSETQRNKGNFPGRFSGRQFSNSRSEMNVSTLELGDSALYLCASSLGQGGNTEAFFGQGTRLTVV.

This sequence joins TRBV9 and TRBJ1-6, with D tentatively TRBD1 (6 bases). This CDR3 is 16 amino acids long. CDR1 and CDR2 (germline): SGDLS, YYNGEE. V shed 0 bases and J shed 6 bases, with 13 bases lying between them. Written as DNA, the CDR3 is TGTGCCAGCAGCGTAGGTTCAGGGGCAGTTAATTCACCCCTCCACTTT. Amino acid sequence: CASSVGSGAVNSPLHF.

The table lists this clone with a count of one. V gene TRBV19 combines with J gene TRBJ1-5; D is unclear. Germline V gene data show CDR1 as LNHDA and CDR2 as SQIVND (reference sequence). The ends were cut back, 7 bases at V and 5 bases at J, with 6 bases in the middle. This CDR3 region has 11 residues. As DNA, the CDR3 is TGTGCCAGTAAGGGAGATCAGCCCCAGCATTTT. Translation: CASKGDQPQHF. Using reference TRBV19 and TRBJ1-5 for the parts outside the CDR3, the full variable domain is DGGITQSPKYLFRKEGQNVTLSCEQNLNHDAMYWYRQDPGQGLRLIYYSQIVNDFQKGDIAEGYSVSREKKESFPLTVTSAQKNPTAFYLCASKGDQPQHFGDGTRLSIL.

This clone was counted only a few times. CDR3 in DNA: TGTGCCAGCAGCCGAGAGATCTCTCAGGGCTACACCTTC. Translating gives CASSREISQGYTF. The chain joins TRBV3-1 (or the pseudogene TRBV3-2) to TRBJ1-2; no definite D call. In germline, CDR1 is LGHDT, CDR2 YNNKEL (reference sequence). This CDR3 contains 13 residues. Trimming took off 4 bases at V and 8 bases at J, with 14 bases between the two ends.

The chain links TRBV6-6 to TRBJ1-1; no clear D. Between the trimmed V and J ends, which lost 7 bases and 0 bases, there was a span of 9 bases. The length of the CDR3 is 13 residues. Germline lookup yields CDR1 MNHNY and CDR2 SVGAGI (reference sequence). CDR3: CASNSYMNTEAFF. The CDR3 DNA is TGTGCCAGCAACAGTTACATGAACACTGAAGCTTTCTTT.

The chain has TRBV11-3 and TRBJ2-1; TRBD2 agrees at 8 bases. Germline CDR1 and CDR2: SGHNT and YENEEA. V shed 2 bases and J 2 bases; nucleotides not matched to a gene: 5. This CDR3 contains 16 residues. The CDR3 sequence: CASSLISGMTYNEQFF. The CDR3 bases are TGTGCCAGCAGCTTAATTAGCGGGATGACCTACAATGAGCAGTTCTTC.

J is TRBJ1-2 and V is TRBV19, with no clear D. V shed 4 bases and J shed 3 bases, with 18 bases lying between them. CDR3 length: 16 amino acids. Per germline, CDR1 LNHDA and CDR2 SQIVND (reference sequence). CDR3 loop: CASSTQDTLGDYGYTF. CDR3 nucleotide sequence: TGTGCCAGTAGTACTCAAGACACCCTCGGGGACTATGGCTACACCTTC.

As DNA, the CDR3 is TGTGCCAGCAGCCGGACGGGACTTGGCTACACCTTC. Amino acids: CASSRTGLGYTF. The chain employs TRBV14 and TRBJ1-2; D is possibly TRBD1 (5 bases). Germline assignment: CDR1 SGHDN and CDR2 FVKESK. V was clipped by 4 bases and J by 7 bases, with 10 bases between them. The CDR3 spans 12 residues.

The chain carries TRBV6-5 and TRBJ2-7; 7 nucleotides agree with TRBD1. Germline CDR1 is MNHEY and CDR2 is SVGAGI. This CDR3 contains 16 residues. V shed 4 bases, J shed 4 bases, and the junction held 13 bases outside the gene matches. CDR3: CASSSPRRGSGYEQYF. DNA for the CDR3: TGTGCCAGCAGTTCCCCCCGCAGGGGGTCAGGGTACGAGCAGTACTTC.

This clone came up a few times. The gene calls are TRBV28 and TRBJ2-5; 8 bases fit TRBD2. The germline V gene has CDR1 MDHEN and CDR2 SYDVKM. The CDR3 covers 15 residues. Trimming at V came to 5 bases and at J to 3 bases, leaving 8 bases not matched to a gene. The CDR3 DNA sequence: TGTGCCAGCAGTCCGGGGGGAGCGGGAGAAGAGACCCAGTACTTC. Amino acids: CASSPGGAGEETQYF.

The chain links TRBV29-1 to TRBJ1-5, with TRBD1 as a possible D gene (5 bases). Per germline, CDR1 SQVTM and CDR2 ANQGSEA. V lost 1 base to trimming and J lost 9 bases, with 13 bases between them. CDR3 length: 13 residues. CDR3 DNA: TGCAGCGTTGAAGGCCAGCAGGGAGGGCCCCAGCATTTT. Its protein is CSVEGQQGGPQHF.

The chain employs TRBV19 and TRBJ2-2; D is possibly TRBD2 (5 bases). Per germline, CDR1 LNHDA and CDR2 SQIVND (reference sequence). With 6 bases removed from V and 1 base from J, the gap between germline ends came to 18 bases. This CDR3 contains 17 residues. This CDR3 reads CASRPLAGDMNTGELFF. The CDR3 nucleotides are TGTGCCAGTAGACCTTTGGCGGGCGACATGAACACCGGGGAGCTGTTTTTT. Filled out from reference TRBV19 and TRBJ2-2, the complete variable domain reads DGGITQSPKYLFRKEGQNVTLSCEQNLNHDAMYWYRQDPGQGLRLIYYSQIVNDFQKGDIAEGYSVSREKKESFPLTVTSAQKNPTAFYLCASRPLAGDMNTGELFFGEGSRLTVL.

This clone was picked up a small number of times. This chain connects TRBV28 to TRBJ1-1; D may be TRBD1 (6 bases). The CDR3 is made up of 13 amino acids. CDR1 and CDR2 from the germline V gene are MDHEN and SYDVKM. Between the trimmed V and J ends, which lost 2 bases and 7 bases, there was a span of 11 bases. This chain's CDR3 is CASSLNQGSEAFF. The CDR3 DNA sequence: TGTGCCAGCAGTTTAAACCAGGGGAGTGAAGCTTTCTTT. Full variable domain (rest looked up from reference TRBV28 and TRBJ1-1): DVKVTQSSRYLVKRTGEKVFLECVQDMDHENMFWYRQDPGLGLRLIYFSYDVKMKEKGDIPEGYSVSREKKERFSLILESASTNQTSMYLCASSLNQGSEAFFGQGTRLTVV.

V usage is TRBV5-4 and J usage is TRBJ2-1; tentative D call: TRBD2 (5 bases). This CDR3 has 16 amino acids. Per the germline V gene, CDR1 is SGHNT and CDR2 is YYREEE (reference sequence). Between the trimmed V and J ends, which lost 1 base and 2 bases, there was a span of 13 bases. CDR3 sequence reads: CASSLLRAQTYNEQFF. For the CDR3, the DNA is TGTGCCAGCAGCTTGTTGCGGGCCCAGACCTACAATGAGCAGTTCTTC. Complete variable domain (other parts from reference TRBV5-4 and TRBJ2-1): ETGVTQSPTHLIKTRGQQVTLRCSSQSGHNTVSWYQQALGQGPQFIFQYYREEENGRGNFPPRFSGLQFPNYSSELNVNALELDDSALYLCASSLLRAQTYNEQFFGPGTRLTVL.

This chain joins TRBV7-9 and TRBJ1-2; TRBD1 matches at 11 bases. V gave up 5 bases and J gave up 6 bases; unmatched junction bases: 5. The CDR3 totals 14 residues. Germline assignment: CDR1 SEHNR and CDR2 FQNEAQ (reference sequence). The CDR3 DNA reads as TGTGCCAGCAGCCCAAGGACAGGGGGCCATGGCTACACCTTC. It encodes CASSPRTGGHGYTF.

This clone was found once. The chain has TRBV10-2 and TRBJ1-1, with D unclear. Trimming took off 6 bases at V and 5 bases at J, with 19 bases between the two ends. Germline CDR1 reads WSHSY; CDR2 reads SAAADI. The CDR3 loop spans 15 amino acids. CDR3 DNA sequence: TGCGCCAGCAGCCACGAGGCGGGAGGAAGGACTGAAGCTTTCTTT. Its protein is CASSHEAGGRTEAFF.